This record concerns one TCR beta chain sequence. A few counts support this clone. There is no known antigen for this receptor. Per-base quality was not reported, and no clone a single base away is much larger than it. In total, 500 to 700 healthy bone marrow donors made up the cohort. At the time of sampling, every cohort member was nominally healthy, though immune exposures that went unrecorded were likely present. The donor tested CMV seropositive and was one of the 289 seropositive cohort members. A peripheral blood sample was collected from each donor, and TCR beta sequencing was performed on peripheral blood mononuclear cells. Genomic DNA extraction from the blood cell samples was performed with the Qiagen DNeasy Blood Extraction Kit. The V and J ends are trimmed by 7 bases and 5 bases, leaving 14 bases between them. CDR1 MDHEN and CDR2 SYDVKM were looked up in the germline V gene. Including the terminal cysteine and phenylalanine, the CDR3 comprises 14 residues. This entry keeps only the CDR3 DNA: 42 bases, framed from base 1.

This sample is part of a study of cytomegalovirus exposure and HLA in healthy donors (dated by TCRdb to about 2017). For the study in its entirety: An earlier analysis of 587 of the donors reported 250 to 350 Gb of sequence data and 95 million to 120 million unique TCR beta sequences obtained from approximately 180 million T cells. In the later analysis, no new phenotypic data were used to find candidate immune exposures; instead, reliance was placed on TCR beta sequences and their occurrence across donors. Both class I and class II loci were covered by HLA typing, at four-digit resolution. All discovery cohort repertoires had been generated on a single sequencing platform. The study used immunosequencing to profile the T cell repertoires of about 670 subjects and linked those repertoires to cytomegalovirus serostatus. Donor age, sex, ethnicity and CMV serostatus were collected together with the repertoire data. The study was designed to test whether signatures of past pathogen exposure could be identified by cataloging public T cell receptors. A later genetic analysis used genome-wide SNP genotypes for about 55% of the 666 donors, treating that subset as a discovery cohort. Four or five DR-DQ haplotypes were handled as single units for association and clustering, since linkage in the cohort was strong. High-throughput TCR immunosequencing, statistical association of individual TCRs with disease status, and machine learning were combined to predict cytomegalovirus infection status. The genetic ancestry cluster associated with self-reported Caucasian donors included over 80% of the approximately 400 genotyped donors. The number of typed donors differed by locus: about 629-630 for A, B, C, DRB1 and DQB1; 500 to 550 for DQA1; roughly 600 for DPA1; and about 450 for DPB1. Among 350 to 400 genotyped donors of the cohort, an average of around 240,000 unique TCR beta nucleotide sequences were sequenced per donor, around 18% of them non-productive. An early release covering more than 500 HLA-typed donors comprised 300 to 350 gigabases of sequencing data and around 80 million unique TCR sequences. In a later analysis, previously published TCR beta repertoires from more than 500 donors were re-analyzed and high-resolution HLA genotyping was added so that TCR occurrence patterns could be studied. Besides the first cohort of roughly 700 subjects, a separate validation cohort made up of roughly 120 different subjects was used. In an earlier analysis of over 550 of the donors, high-throughput TCR beta sequencing was used to judge whether each TCR beta V gene segment behaved as functional or pseudogenic. The study at large found these results: Strong co-occurrence of HLA alleles, especially DR and DQ, made assigning TCR associations to individual alleles difficult. The sequencing pipeline was judged likely to have produced a cluster of highly shared sequence variants as a technical artifact. The classifier was reported to diagnose cytomegalovirus status with high specificity and sensitivity in both the original cohort and the validation cohort. In a later analysis, HLA-associated TCR beta chains showed more clonal expansion and lower generation probabilities than non-associated chains that were equally common. CMV serostatus was the only immune exposure information available for the cohort. Broadly in line with IMGT annotations, most TCR beta V segments showed up in productive rearrangements about 87% or about 30% of the time in an earlier analysis of under 700 of the donors. The authors suggested that the approach could potentially be generalized to other disease states and immunological phenotypes. A total of 150 or so TCR beta chains were listed by the study as associated with cytomegalovirus. A further reported finding was that TCR beta sequences accurately predicted the HLA-A and HLA-B alleles for most subjects in the first cohort. An association between a missense DCLRE1C variant and V-gene and J-gene trimming of TCR beta chains was found in a later genetic analysis and replicated in an independent cohort. Most TCR sequences were seen in very few donors, while some public TCRs were found in many individuals. In a later analysis, the rate of TCR association differed among HLA loci, with DRB1 alleles having the most associated TCRs and HLA-C alleles having the fewest. According to a later genetic analysis, donors in an Asian-associated ancestry cluster had fewer N-insertions in productive TCRs than the approximately 610-donor mean. A later analysis associated 15,000 to 20,000 TCR beta sequences with specific HLA alleles at a false discovery rate of 0.05. In a later analysis, several top co-occurrence clusters were reported to appear linked to parvovirus B19, influenza, CMV and Epstein-Barr virus. According to a later analysis, most CMV-associated TCR beta chains appeared to be HLA-restricted, and the HLA associations seemed to be driven largely by CMV exposure. A few of the identified cytomegalovirus-associated TCR beta chains were confirmed in vitro to be specific for cytomegalovirus antigens. Seventeen rarely observed V segments, including chromosome 9 orphons, were excluded from the earlier analysis of almost 600 of the donors because counts were too low. Because HLA typing was missing for some donors at each locus, association tests included only the typed subset. Linkage disequilibrium might explain the correlated functional status among segregating V segments, but an unknown experimental factor could not be ruled out. The presence/absence analyses assumed that sequencing depth was roughly uniform across donors, and that assumption may not be true. Some IMGT-functional V segments, including TRBV6-2 and TRBV6-3, could not be distinguished by the 87-base-pair reads and were therefore excluded. In this cohort, only TCR beta chains were sequenced, and detectable features were limited by the absence of alpha or paired-chain data.

Library preparation employed the immunoSEQ multiplex PCR assay. A mixture of 60 forward primers for TCR Vbeta segments and 13 reverse primers for TCR Jbeta segments was used in the multiplex PCR. The CDR3 region of rearranged TCR beta genes was amplified from genomic DNA by a multiplex PCR assay. On the Illumina HiSeq System, the amplified TCR beta libraries were sequenced as 87-base-pair reads. The source study handled its data this way. In a later analysis, about 80 million unique TCR beta chains were counted across the 500 to 850 repertoires, and roughly 11 million of these chains were shared by at least two donors. A nearest-neighbor algorithm error-corrected the raw reads and collapsed the reads into unique sequences, merging closely related sequences to remove PCR and sequencing errors. To assign V, D and J gene segments, CDR3 sequences were aligned to IMGT reference sequences. For a sequence to be retained, at least a six-nucleotide match to both a V gene segment and a J gene segment was required. Rearrangements were classified as productive when the CDR3 lacked stop codons and remained in frame with V and J, and all other rearrangements were classified as non-productive. CDR3 was defined according to IMGT convention as the region running from the second conserved V-encoded cysteine to the conserved J-encoded phenylalanine. The earlier analysis of approximately 500 of the donors excluded sequences that lacked an unambiguous match to a single V gene segment. An earlier analysis of some 500 of the donors classified V segments as functional when productive rearrangements were above 56.7% and as segregating when the standard deviation between donors was above 5%. A statistical classification framework was built for diagnosing cytomegalovirus status from the catalog of TCR beta chain sequences. A later analysis assigned V and J genes by comparing TCR nucleotide sequences with IMGT/GENE-DB human TR gene sequences. The TCRdist pipeline was used in a later analysis to assign CDR3 sequences and most-parsimonious VDJ recombination scenarios. In a later analysis, every TCR beta chain was defined by the combination of its CDR3 amino acid sequence and its V-gene family, and reads without a unique V-gene family were dropped. To address suspected cross-contamination and a sequencing artifact, a later analysis removed 592 highly shared, low-generation-probability nucleotide sequences. For each public chain, a later analysis derived a clonal expansion index from normalized ranks of inferred template counts within each repertoire. In a later analysis, generation probabilities were computed using a VDJ recombination model fitted to out-of-frame rearrangements, and the results were checked against IGoR. In a later analysis, hypergeometric tests were used to score TCR-TCR, TCR-HLA and TCR-CMV co-occurrence, with a repertoire-size bias correction applied to TCR pairs. A later analysis estimated false discovery rates by permuting HLA or CMV assignments 20 times. In a later analysis, co-occurring TCRs were grouped using DBSCAN, with TCRdist sequence similarity added in when clustering inside HLA-allele-positive subsets. Repertoires with fewer than 30,000 or more than 120,000 public chains were left out of co-occurrence clustering, as were a handful of repertoires with anomalous nucleotide sharing. The table was pulled from immuneACCESS by TCRdb, which kept in-frame rearrangements only. Such tables lose some clones; where checked, under half of the loss comes from unresolved V genes, and the rest has no known cause. Clone size and the V and J calls come from that table; the DNA yielded D and trimming. Here the sample has about 110,000 clones; roughly 70% occur a single time. The ten most abundant clones make up roughly 2.9% of the sample.

Sample: PBMCs. This TCR came from a male donor in good health and CMV-seropositive. The chain employs TRBV28 and TRBJ2-2, and perhaps TRBD2 as D gene, on 5 matching bases. The DNA reads as follows: TGTGCCAGCACTGGGTCCCAGCGGACCGGGGAGCTGTTTTTT. This gives the protein CASTGSQRTGELFF.